This T cell receptor (beta chain) was recovered during a study of cytomegalovirus exposure and HLA in healthy donors (TCRdb year 2017). Regarding the complete study: According to a later analysis, the 110 or so validation repertoires were produced on the same platform as the 700 or so repertoires of the first cohort. High-throughput TCR immunosequencing, statistical association of individual TCRs with disease status, and machine learning were combined to predict cytomegalovirus infection status. A separate validation cohort of 100 to 150 different subjects was used in addition to the approximately 700-subject first cohort. The study aimed to test whether cataloging public T cell receptors could reveal signatures of past pathogen exposure. General findings and caveats noted by the study authors: The classifier was reported to diagnose cytomegalovirus status with high specificity and sensitivity in both the original and validation cohorts. Across donors, most TCR sequences were observed very rarely, whereas some public TCRs were present in many individuals. A total of 150 or so TCR beta chains were listed by the study as associated with cytomegalovirus. According to the authors, the approach could potentially be generalized to other disease states and immunological phenotypes. Subsequent analysis determined that TCRs grouped into clusters in the first cohort also showed a tendency toward co-occurrence across the 120 validation repertoires, and 94% of cluster scores exceeded 0. A few of the identified cytomegalovirus-associated TCR beta chains were confirmed in vitro to be specific for cytomegalovirus antigens. The validation cohort had no HLA typing available for a later analysis, so co-occurrence within that cohort was assessed over all 110 or so repertoires.

V gives up 6 bases and J gives up 8 bases, and the segment between their germline ends measures 16 bases. CDR1 and CDR2 were assigned from the germline V gene as MNHNS and SASEGT. The CDR3 runs 13 amino acids, cysteine and phenylalanine included. The entry retains the CDR3 DNA only, 39 bases that are in frame from base 1. Library generation was performed with the immunoSEQ multiplex PCR assay. On the study's bioinformatics: To diagnose cytomegalovirus status from the catalog of TCR beta chain sequences, a statistical classification framework was built. TCRdb obtained this table from immuneACCESS and retained in-frame rearrangements with V and J assigned. These tables miss some clones; where compared with another copy, unresolved V genes account for less than half of the shortfall, and the remainder is unexplained. V and J calls and clone size come straight from that table; D and trimming were deduced from the DNA. The sample table shows 100,000 to 150,000 clones, and about nine tenths are seen once. Together, the top ten hold roughly 2% of the sample.

Separate from the approximately 670-subject first cohort, the validation cohort of about 110 subjects was the group to which the donors belonged. Concerning this clone itself: The antigen it binds to is not known. Base qualities are not provided; no much larger clone lies one nucleotide away.

The TCR sequence derives from a woman between 18 and 29 years old in good health and CMV-seronegative. Sequenced sample: PBMCs. The rearrangement joined TRBV6-1 to TRBJ1-2; the D segment could be TRBD1, given 6 matching bases. The CDR3 sequence is CASRSRGSRGYTF. The nucleotides read TGTGCCAGCAGGTCCAGGGGATCTCGAGGCTACACCTTC.